The clone carrying this TCR beta chain has just one count. Its antigen is still unknown. The sample comes from a study of response to subunit inactivated influenza vaccine. Overall study results and limits: Few new T cells, the authors suggested, are recruited by each seasonal influenza vaccination.

TCRdb re-analysed the RT-PCR reads in MiXCR, keeping a single row per CDR3 protein. The sample carries more than 700,000 distinct CDR3 sequences, 21% recorded once. The length of the CDR3 is 13 residues. From germline, CDR1 is MNHNY and CDR2 SVGAGI (reference sequence). The ends were cut back, 11 bases at V and 0 bases at J, with 12 bases in the middle. The clonotype originates from a man aged 45-65 years who received an inactivated influenza vaccine. The chain employs TRBV6-6 and TRBJ2-3; tentative D call: TRBD2 (6 bases). The material was PBMCs from blood, obtained 4 to 6 days after vaccination. CDR3 bases: TGTGCCGGGAGCGGGTATAGCACAGATACGCAGTATTTT. It is translated as CAGSGYSTDTQYF.